The present T cell receptor beta chain was sequenced within a study of T cells after yellow fever vaccination. About this clonotype itself: The antigen is undetermined.

For TCR, cDNA came from 5'RACE template switching, which added a universal primer site and UMIs. Using its own MiXCR run on the 5' RACE reads, TCRdb lists one record per CDR3 protein. The sample holds around 320,000 distinct CDR3 sequences, about 10% seen once. The CDR3 has 18 residues. The germline gives CDR1 MNHEY, CDR2 SVGAGI. V dropped 3 bases and J dropped 0 bases, with 15 bases sitting between them. Study-wide points: Few clonotypes appeared in both CD4 and CD8 compartments.

The chain uses TRBV6-5 and TRBJ2-6; a weak D match, TRBD2 (6 bases). This receptor was identified in a man younger than 35 who received the YFV17D yellow fever vaccine. Material: CD4+ T cells sorted from PBMCs, obtained 45 days after the yellow fever booster vaccination. CDR3 in DNA: TGTGCCAGCAGTTATGGAGGGTTGGACCCCTCTGGGGCCAACGTCCTGACTTTC. It encodes CASSYGGLDPSGANVLTF.